This T cell receptor beta chain emerged from a study of metastatic and nonmetastatic thyroid tumors. The wider study: Repertoire data that came from the blood and tumor or nodule tissue of malignant and benign thyroid patients were compared. Study-wide results and limits: It was reportedly found that TCR beta diversity was significantly higher in malignant thyroid tumors than in benign nodules, a difference seen in both blood and tumor samples.

Every patient underwent thyroid surgery untreated. This clone was recorded a few times. The antigen is not known. Methods used by the authors: Clinicopathological groups supplied CDR3 differences that were used to build a distant-metastasis classifier for papillary thyroid cancer. TCRdb re-clonotyped the PCR reads via MiXCR. TCRdb, rather than the study authors, made the V and J calls. The sample holds 8,500 to 13,000 clones; 9% to 15% are singletons and the top ten take roughly an eighth. Germline values: CDR1 MDHEN, CDR2 SYDVKM. This CDR3 spans 15 amino acids. The V segment lost 3 bases and the J segment 2 bases; nucleotides outside the gene matches: 7.

The TCR comes from a female donor with papillary thyroid cancer or a benign thyroid nodule (not recorded which). Some clones in this sample may be carry-over from other donors' samples. The V call is TRBV28, the J call TRBJ2-7, with 7 bases fitting TRBD1. The sequencing input was blood. CDR3: CASSFTDRFAYEQYF. As DNA, the CDR3 is TGTGCCAGCAGTTTCACGGACAGGTTTGCCTACGAGCAGTACTTC.